The sequence of this TCR beta chain was determined in a study of quantifying T cell responses using KT2 cells. Study-level background: cDNA was made from DNase-treated RNA using alpha and beta constant primers.

Germline values: CDR1 SEHNR, CDR2 FQNEAQ (reference sequence). The CDR3 runs 13 residues. Trimming removed 1 base at V and 7 bases at J, with 8 bases between. This clonotype was detected a few times. Each cDNA got a UMI-containing oligo ligated at its 3' end. The first PCR ran 3 to 5 cycles with an equimolar RC1.1 and RC1.2 beta primer mix. TCRdb redid the calling of the UMI-ligation and nested PCR reads with MiXCR, one entry per CDR3 protein. This table has fewer than 40,000 distinct CDR3 sequences, roughly 8% appearing once. The gene calls are TRBV7-9 and TRBJ2-1; no firm D call. The sequencing sample was made of PBMCs spiked with cells of the T cell clone KT2. This receptor was taken from a human donor. The CDR3 protein is CASSLGAGNEQFF. DNA of the CDR3: TGTGCCAGCAGCTTAGGGGCCGGGAATGAGCAGTTCTTC. The full variable domain, rest sourced from reference TRBV7-9 and TRBJ2-1, is DTGVSQNPRHKITKRGQNVTFRCDPISEHNRLYWYRQTLGQGPEFLTYFQNEAQLEKSRLLSDRFSAERPKGSFSTLEIQRTEQGDSAMYLCASSLGAGNEQFFGPGTRLTVL.